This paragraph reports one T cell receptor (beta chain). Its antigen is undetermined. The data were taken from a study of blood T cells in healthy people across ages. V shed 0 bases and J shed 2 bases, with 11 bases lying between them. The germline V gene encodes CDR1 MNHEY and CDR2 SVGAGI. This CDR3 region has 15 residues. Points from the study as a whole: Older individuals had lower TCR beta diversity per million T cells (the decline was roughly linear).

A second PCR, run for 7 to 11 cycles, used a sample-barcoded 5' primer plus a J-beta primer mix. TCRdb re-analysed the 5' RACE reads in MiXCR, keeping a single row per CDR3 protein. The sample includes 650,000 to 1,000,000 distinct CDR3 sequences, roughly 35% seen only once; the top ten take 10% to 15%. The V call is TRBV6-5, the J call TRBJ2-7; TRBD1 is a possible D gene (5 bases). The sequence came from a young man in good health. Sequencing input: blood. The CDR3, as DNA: TGTGCCAGCAGTTACTCGGGGCACGGTACCTACGAGCAGTACTTC. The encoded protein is CASSYSGHGTYEQYF.